A selection of T cell receptor beta chains follows, all from one sample in a study of CD8 T cells in Susac syndrome. TCRdb processed the immunoSEQ multiplex PCR reads anew with MiXCR; each CDR3 protein has one entry. The sample includes about 130,000 distinct CDR3 sequences, 85% to 95% seen only once; the top ten take over 0.3%. Sequenced sample: CD8+ T cells from PBMCs. These receptor sequences come from a human donor with multiple sclerosis. Both conserved end residues are part of each CDR3. The D gene is left open where the match is weak. Clone size is given for some rows only: seen once, a few or many times, or a class if the clone is expanded.

size: -
D: -
J: TRBJ2-7
V: TRBV7-9
CDR3: CASSLGGFYEQYF
DNA: TGTGCCAGCAGCTTAGGGGGCTTCTACGAGCAGTACTTC

size: -
D: -
J: TRBJ2-3
V: TRBV29-1
CDR3: CSVHQRDTQYF
DNA: TGCAGCGTTCACCAGCGGGATACGCAGTATTTT

size: -
D: -
J: TRBJ2-1
V: TRBV9
CDR3: CASSVGGNNEQFF
DNA: TGTGCCAGCAGCGTAGGGGGGAACAATGAGCAGTTCTTC

size: once
D: TRBD2
J: TRBJ2-1
V: TRBV18
CDR3: CASSPPGGRASEQFF
DNA: TGTGCCAGCTCACCCCCCGGCGGGAGGGCCAGTGAGCAGTTCTTC

size: -
D: -
J: TRBJ2-1
V: TRBV28
CDR3: CASTTYNEQFF
DNA: TGTGCCAGCACAACCTACAATGAGCAGTTCTTC

size: -
D: TRBD1
J: TRBJ1-5
V: TRBV27
CDR3: CASSLSGQGGQPQHF
DNA: TGTGCCAGCAGTTTATCGGGACAGGGAGGTCAGCCCCAGCATTTT

size: -
D: -
J: TRBJ1-2
V: TRBV3-1
CDR3: CASSQKGPGLNYGYTF
DNA: TGTGCCAGCAGCCAAAAGGGGCCAGGGTTAAACTATGGCTACACCTTC

size: few
D: -
J: TRBJ2-2
V: TRBV5-1
CDR3: CASSLLPATSGELFF
DNA: TGCGCCAGCAGCTTGTTGCCCGCAACATCCGGGGAGCTGTTTTTT

size: -
D: TRBD1
J: TRBJ2-1
V: TRBV7-9
CDR3: CASSFTGGLGNEQFF
DNA: TGTGCCAGCAGTTTTACAGGGGGCCTTGGCAATGAGCAGTTCTTC

size: -
D: -
J: TRBJ2-5
V: TRBV3-1
CDR3: CASSPRDLQETQYF
DNA: TGTGCCAGCAGCCCAAGGGACTTACAAGAGACCCAGTACTTC

size: -
D: -
J: TRBJ2-7
V: TRBV7-9
CDR3: CASSPVEGAYEQYF
DNA: TGTGCCAGCAGCCCGGTTGAGGGGGCCTACGAGCAGTACTTC

size: -
D: -
J: TRBJ1-5
V: TRBV27
CDR3: CASSLNRVDQPQHF
DNA: TGTGCCAGCAGTTTAAACAGGGTGGATCAGCCCCAGCATTTT

size: -
D: -
J: TRBJ2-1
V: TRBV7-9
CDR3: CASSPASDPLNEQFF
DNA: TGTGCCAGCAGCCCAGCCTCGGACCCCCTTAATGAGCAGTTCTTC

size: once
D: -
J: TRBJ2-3
V: TRBV3-1
CDR3: CASSQEQGTDTQYF
DNA: TGTGCCAGCAGCCAAGAACAGGGAACAGATACGCAGTATTTT

size: -
D: TRBD1
J: TRBJ1-2
V: TRBV13
CDR3: CASSSEGAHRGGYTF
DNA: TGTGCCAGCAGCTCAGAAGGGGCCCACAGGGGTGGCTACACCTTC

size: -
D: -
J: TRBJ2-1
V: TRBV5-6
CDR3: CASSFRGSYNEQFF
DNA: TGTGCCAGCAGCTTCCGGGGCTCCTACAATGAGCAGTTCTTC

size: -
D: -
J: TRBJ1-3
V: TRBV11-2
CDR3: CASSRRAGNTIYF
DNA: TGTGCCAGCAGCCGGAGGGCTGGAAACACCATATATTTT

size: -
D: -
J: TRBJ2-3
V: TRBV20-1
CDR3: CSARDRVTSRTDTQYF
DNA: TGCAGTGCTAGAGATAGGGTTACTAGTAGGACAGATACGCAGTATTTT

size: -
D: -
J: TRBJ2-7
V: TRBV5-1
CDR3: CASRQGAREQYF
DNA: TGCGCCAGCCGCCAGGGCGCCAGGGAGCAGTACTTC

size: -
D: -
J: TRBJ1-1
V: TRBV6-1
CDR3: CASSSPSRNTEAFF
DNA: TGTGCCAGCAGTTCCCCTTCAAGGAACACTGAAGCTTTCTTT

size: -
D: TRBD2
J: TRBJ2-3
V: TRBV4-1
CDR3: CASSQELAGDTQYF
DNA: TGCGCCAGCAGCCAAGAACTAGCGGGAGATACGCAGTATTTT

size: -
D: -
J: TRBJ1-2
V: TRBV30
CDR3: CAWSGLSSDGYTF
DNA: TGTGCCTGGAGTGGGTTGTCAAGTGATGGCTACACCTTC

size: -
D: -
J: TRBJ1-1
V: TRBV30
CDR3: CAWSALNLAEAFF
DNA: TGTGCCTGGAGTGCCCTCAACCTGGCTGAAGCTTTCTTT

size: -
D: -
J: TRBJ1-2
V: TRBV7-9
CDR3: CASSLLGTASNYGYTF
DNA: TGTGCCAGCAGCTTACTAGGGACGGCGAGCAACTATGGCTACACCTTC

size: -
D: TRBD2
J: TRBJ2-1
V: TRBV20-1
CDR3: CSARVHSGSYNEQFF
DNA: TGCAGTGCTAGGGTCCATAGCGGGAGTTACAATGAGCAGTTCTTC

size: -
D: TRBD2
J: TRBJ2-4
V: TRBV5-6
CDR3: CASSGGTSPKNIQYF
DNA: TGTGCCAGCAGCGGAGGGACTAGCCCCAAAAACATTCAGTACTTC

size: -
D: TRBD1
J: TRBJ2-6
V: TRBV2
CDR3: CASSEGQGRNVLTF
DNA: TGTGCCAGCAGTGAAGGACAGGGAAGAAACGTCCTGACTTTC

size: -
D: -
J: TRBJ2-1
V: TRBV2
CDR3: CASSSALGEDHDNEQFF
DNA: TGTGCCAGCAGTTCAGCCCTGGGGGAGGACCACGACAATGAGCAGTTCTTC

size: -
D: -
J: TRBJ1-4
V: TRBV6-2/TRBV6-3
CDR3: CASSYSETATNEKLFF
DNA: TGTGCCAGCAGTTACAGCGAGACGGCAACTAATGAAAAACTGTTTTTT

size: -
D: TRBD2
J: TRBJ2-1
V: TRBV20-1
CDR3: CSARGSGGGVYEQFF
DNA: TGCAGTGCTAGAGGTTCGGGAGGGGGGGTCTATGAGCAGTTCTTC

size: -
D: -
J: TRBJ2-5
V: TRBV6-2/TRBV6-3
CDR3: CASTTGLETQYF
DNA: TGTGCCAGCACCACAGGATTGGAGACCCAGTACTTC

size: -
D: -
J: TRBJ1-1
V: TRBV5-4
CDR3: CASSLAAPGNEAFF
DNA: TGTGCCAGCAGCTTGGCGGCCCCAGGGAATGAAGCTTTCTTT

size: -
D: -
J: TRBJ2-1
V: TRBV7-9
CDR3: CASSLLGLYNEQFF
DNA: TGTGCCAGCAGCTTACTCGGACTGTACAATGAGCAGTTCTTC

size: -
D: TRBD2
J: TRBJ2-1
V: TRBV27
CDR3: CASKAGGRNEQFF
DNA: TGTGCCAGCAAAGCGGGGGGGCGCAATGAGCAGTTCTTC

size: once
D: TRBD1
J: TRBJ2-5
V: TRBV28
CDR3: CASSNNPGTGEETQYF
DNA: TGTGCCAGCAGTAATAACCCCGGGACAGGGGAAGAGACCCAGTACTTC

size: -
D: TRBD1
J: TRBJ1-1
V: TRBV19
CDR3: CARRWTGGNASNTEAFF
DNA: TGTGCCAGGCGATGGACAGGGGGGAACGCCTCGAACACTGAAGCTTTCTTT

size: -
D: -
J: TRBJ2-3
V: TRBV14
CDR3: CASSQEPRSRTQYF
DNA: TGTGCCAGCAGCCAAGAGCCAAGGAGTAGGACGCAGTATTTT

size: -
D: TRBD2
J: TRBJ2-1
V: TRBV3-1
CDR3: CASSQDGLLAGGLYNEQFF
DNA: TGTGCCAGCAGCCAAGATGGGTTGCTAGCGGGGGGCCTTTACAATGAGCAGTTCTTC

size: -
D: -
J: TRBJ2-7
V: TRBV6-9
CDR3: CASSQAWSGGIYEQYF
DNA: TGTGCCAGCAGCCAGGCTTGGTCGGGCGGCATCTACGAGCAGTACTTC

size: once
D: -
J: TRBJ2-1
V: TRBV5-4
CDR3: CASSLDPSYNEQFF
DNA: TGTGCCAGCAGCTTGGACCCATCCTACAATGAGCAGTTCTTC

size: -
D: -
J: TRBJ2-7
V: TRBV7-8
CDR3: CASSLGVGPYEQYF
DNA: TGTGCCAGCAGCTTAGGGGTGGGTCCCTACGAGCAGTACTTC

size: -
D: -
J: TRBJ2-1
V: TRBV15
CDR3: CATSSSGDYNEQFF
DNA: TGTGCCACCAGCAGCAGCGGAGACTACAATGAGCAGTTCTTC

size: once
D: TRBD2
J: TRBJ2-1
V: TRBV27
CDR3: CASRVAGGANNEQFF
DNA: TGTGCCAGCAGAGTAGCGGGGGGGGCGAACAATGAGCAGTTCTTC

size: -
D: -
J: TRBJ1-2
V: TRBV20-1
CDR3: CSARDRGARNGYTF
DNA: TGCAGTGCTAGAGATCGGGGGGCGCGGAATGGCTACACCTTC